This passage covers 17 T cell receptor beta chains from one sample sequenced in a study of cytomegalovirus exposure and HLA in healthy donors. The PCR employed 60 Vbeta primers together with 13 Jbeta primers. The table came from immunoSEQ multiplex PCR; TCRdb's copy has only in-frame clones and leaves some out. The sample has approximately 150,000 clones, about 85% seen once. The sequencing input was PBMCs. Receptors were obtained from a man in his thirties or forties in good health and CMV-seropositive.

The chain uses TRBV10-3 and TRBJ2-2, with 8 bases that match TRBD2. The V gene end was trimmed by 3 bases and the J gene end by 6 bases; junction bases not matched to a gene: 6. The length of the CDR3 is 15 residues. Looked up from germline, CDR1 is ENHRY and CDR2 is SYGVKD. The CDR3 nucleotides are TGTGCCATCAGTGAACGACTAGCGCTCGCCGGGGAGCTGTTTTTT. Its protein is CAISERLALAGELFF.

The rearrangement joins TRBV27 to TRBJ2-1; 12 bases match TRBD2. CDR1 and CDR2 (germline): MNHEY, SMNVEV (reference sequence). V lost 8 bases, J lost 5 bases, and 4 bases stayed unmatched. The CDR3 loop spans 14 amino acids. The CDR3: CASQRLAGDNEQFF. DNA for the CDR3: TGTGCCAGCCAAAGACTAGCGGGAGACAATGAGCAGTTCTTC.

The chain links TRBV28 to TRBJ2-5, with 9 positions matching TRBD1. J lost 2 bases, V lost 3 bases, and 4 bases had no gene match. There are 15 residues in the CDR3. Germline V gene data show CDR1 as MDHEN and CDR2 as SYDVKM. In DNA form, the CDR3 reads TGTGCCAGCAGTTTGACAGGGGGTAGGCAAGAGACCCAGTACTTC. As protein: CASSLTGGRQETQYF. The full variable domain, its missing parts supplied by reference TRBV28 and TRBJ2-5, is DVKVTQSSRYLVKRTGEKVFLECVQDMDHENMFWYRQDPGLGLRLIYFSYDVKMKEKGDIPEGYSVSREKKERFSLILESASTNQTSMYLCASSLTGGRQETQYFGPGTRLLVL.

V and J are TRBV30 and TRBJ1-5; 11 nucleotides align to TRBD1. The CDR3 spans 15 residues. V lost 0 bases and J lost 4; bases outside the gene matches: 2. Germline V CDR1 and CDR2: GTSNPN, SVGIG (reference sequence). The DNA for the CDR3 is TGTGCCTGGAGTGTATGGGACAGGGGGAATCAGCCCCAGCATTTT. Translated: CAWSVWDRGNQPQHF.

The V call is TRBV2, the J call TRBJ2-1, with D uncertain. This CDR3 contains 13 residues. Germline CDR1 SNHLY, CDR2 FYNNEI. Trimming shortened V by 4 bases and J by 9 bases, and 13 bases separated the two germline ends. The CDR3 here is CASSALRSGEQFF. DNA of the CDR3: TGTGCCAGCAGTGCCCTACGGTCTGGTGAGCAGTTCTTC.

The CDR3 region has the DNA TGTGCCAGCAGCTTAGAAGCCCCCCCGGGACTAGCGGGAGTGGATACGCAGTATTTT. Amino acids: CASSLEAPPGLAGVDTQYF. The genes are TRBV11-3 and TRBJ2-3, with TRBD2 matching over 14 bases. Looked up from germline, CDR1 is SGHNT and CDR2 is YENEEA. After removal of 0 bases from V and 6 bases from J, the junction contained 11 bases not matched to a gene. This CDR3 is 19 amino acids long.

The V gene is TRBV10-3, the J gene TRBJ2-3; 8 nucleotides match TRBD2. V lost 11 bases to trimming and J lost 2 bases; unmatched junction nucleotides: 12. CDR3 length: 15 amino acids. CDR1 is ENHRY and CDR2 is SYGVKD in the germline V gene. CDR3 region: CASSPGRAYTDTQYF. The CDR3 nucleotides are TGTGCCTCGTCACCCGGGAGGGCGTACACAGATACGCAGTATTTT.

Regarding this clone: The junction differs from germline at one of its ends, possibly a read error. The chain joins TRBV7-9 to TRBJ2-6; D is perhaps TRBD2 (5 bases). The CDR3 loop spans 15 amino acids. Germline CDR1 reads SEHNR; CDR2 reads FQNEAQ (reference sequence). The CDR3 loop reads CSSSFSGTGANVLTF. Here the CDR3 DNA reads TGTTCCAGCAGCTTCTCGGGGACTGGGGCCAACGTCCTGACTTTC.

The chain combines TRBV19 with TRBJ2-2, with D possibly matching TRBD1 (5 bases). The germline CDR1 and CDR2 sequences are LNHDA and SQIVND (reference sequence). This CDR3 contains 15 residues. Trimming took off 3 bases at V and 2 bases at J, with 10 bases between the two ends. The CDR3 nucleotides are TGTGCCAGTAGTATCGCAGGGCTAAACACCGGGGAGCTGTTTTTT. Translating it yields CASSIAGLNTGELFF.

About this clone: Its ends do not fully match the called genes, so a read error is possible. V usage is TRBV7-9 and J usage is TRBJ2-5; no definite D call. CDR1 SEHNR and CDR2 FQNEAQ come from the germline V gene (reference sequence). The CDR3 is 12 amino acids. This CDR3 is CSSSDWKETQYF. CDR3 coding DNA: TGTTCCAGCAGCGACTGGAAAGAGACCCAGTACTTC.

This chain uses TRBV4-3 with TRBJ2-5; 10 nucleotides line up with TRBD2. CDR1 and CDR2 (germline): LGHNA, YSLEER. With 0 bases clipped from V and 4 bases from J, the junction kept 11 bases outside the gene matches. This CDR3 region has 18 residues. The CDR3: CASSQDPSLAGVGETQYF. The CDR3, as DNA: TGCGCCAGCAGCCAAGATCCTTCGCTAGCGGGAGTAGGAGAGACCCAGTACTTC.

The gene calls are TRBV6-4 and TRBJ2-1, with 11 bases identical to TRBD2. CDR3 length: 16 amino acids. The germline CDR1 and CDR2 sequences are MRHNA and SNTAGT. The V segment lost 3 bases and the J segment 8 bases; nucleotides outside the gene matches: 9. The DNA of the CDR3 is TGTGCCAGCAGTGAAAGGTTAGCGGGAGGGCCGGATGAGCAGTTCTTC. It is translated as CASSERLAGGPDEQFF.

The rearrangement joins TRBV4-1 to TRBJ2-7; the D gene is possibly TRBD2 (5 bases). The germline V gene encodes CDR1 MGHRA and CDR2 YSYEKL. The CDR3 totals 14 residues. V was pared by 1 base and J by 3 bases, with 10 bases between. CDR3 coding DNA: TGCGCCAGCAGCCAAGTACGCGGGCTCTACGAGCAGTACTTC. As protein: CASSQVRGLYEQYF.

V gene TRBV6-6 combines with J gene TRBJ1-1; the match to TRBD1 covers 11 bases. From germline, CDR1 is MNHNY and CDR2 SVGAGI (reference sequence). The CDR3 is 13 amino acids. With 2 bases clipped from V and 8 bases from J, the junction kept 1 base outside the gene matches. CDR3 sequence (DNA): TGTGCCAGCAGTTACGGACAGGGGGCGGAAGCTTTCTTT. It is translated as CASSYGQGAEAFF.

The V call is TRBV18, the J call TRBJ1-1; TRBD1 matches at 9 bases. This CDR3 is 15 amino acids long. J gave up 4 bases and V 5 bases, and 8 bases lay outside the gene matches. Germline CDR1 is KGHSH and CDR2 is LQKENI. CDR3 bases: TGTGCCAGCTCAACGGTGGACAGGGGCGGCACTGAAGCTTTCTTT. This codes for CASSTVDRGGTEAFF.

This clone has just a few counts. The chain employs TRBV6-1 and TRBJ1-5; D is possibly TRBD1 (5 bases). V lost 7 bases and J lost 9, with 22 bases in between. Germline V gene lookup returns CDR1 MNHNS and CDR2 SASEGT. This CDR3 has 15 amino acids. For the CDR3, the DNA is TGTGCCAGCACCCCGCGGCCGGACTCGGGGGGGCCCCAGCATTTT. Translation gives CASTPRPDSGGPQHF.

Only one count was recorded for this clone. This chain connects TRBV6-1 to TRBJ2-7; tentatively, D is TRBD2 (6 bases). V was clipped by 11 bases and J by 5 bases, with 22 bases between them. The CDR3 is 14 residues long. The germline V gene encodes CDR1 MNHNS and CDR2 SASEGT. The CDR3 region is CAGGPGTEADEQYF. The CDR3 DNA reads as TGTGCCGGAGGGCCCGGGACGGAAGCGGACGAGCAGTACTTC.